A selection of T cell receptor beta chains follows, all from one sample in a study of monozygotic twins with cystic fibrosis. Profiled with immunoSEQ multiplex PCR; TCRdb holds only in-frame clones, not every one. The table shows 30,000 or so clones, with around 96% occurring only once. The source material was blood. Every receptor here comes from a girl aged 2-10 years with cystic fibrosis. Both conserved end residues are part of each CDR3. D genes are given only for firm matches. Only part of the rows carry a size: once, few, many, or a class if the clone is expanded.

d_call: TRBD2
j_call: TRBJ2-2
clone_size: -
v_call: TRBV5-1
cdr3_nt: TGCGCCAGCAGCTTTAGGACTAGCGGGAGCTCGACCGGGGAGCTGTTTTTT
cdr3_aa: CASSFRTSGSSTGELFF

d_call: TRBD1
j_call: TRBJ1-1
clone_size: -
v_call: TRBV10-3
cdr3_nt: TGTGCCATCAGTGAGAGTAGTATACGGGACAGGGCCACTGAAGCTTTCTTT
cdr3_aa: CAISESSIRDRATEAFF

d_call: -
j_call: TRBJ2-7
clone_size: -
v_call: TRBV15
cdr3_nt: TGTGCCACCAGCAGAGATCTCGCGGCCTACGAGCAGTACTTC
cdr3_aa: CATSRDLAAYEQYF

d_call: -
j_call: TRBJ1-2
clone_size: -
v_call: TRBV30
cdr3_nt: TGTGCCTGGAGTGGAGGGGTTGGCTACACCTTC
cdr3_aa: CAWSGGVGYTF

d_call: TRBD1
j_call: TRBJ2-1
clone_size: -
v_call: TRBV6-5
cdr3_nt: TGTGCCAGCAGAAGACCAGGGGGCTTAGATGAGCAGTTCTTC
cdr3_aa: CASRRPGGLDEQFF

d_call: -
j_call: TRBJ2-6
clone_size: -
v_call: TRBV19
cdr3_nt: TGTGCCAGTAGTCTCACAGTGACTGGGGCCAACGTCCTGACTTTC
cdr3_aa: CASSLTVTGANVLTF

d_call: -
j_call: TRBJ2-5
clone_size: -
v_call: TRBV28
cdr3_nt: TGTGCCAGCAGTGGGCTTTCAAGGGTAGAGACCCAGTACTTC
cdr3_aa: CASSGLSRVETQYF

d_call: TRBD2
j_call: TRBJ2-4
clone_size: once
v_call: TRBV7-9
cdr3_nt: TGTGCCAGCAGCTCCCTTAGGTGGGAGGGCCCGATGGGCAAAAACATTCAGTACTTC
cdr3_aa: CASSSLRWEGPMGKNIQYF

d_call: TRBD2
j_call: TRBJ2-1
clone_size: -
v_call: TRBV6-4
cdr3_nt: TGTGCCAGCAGTGACCTCGGCGGGAGTAATGAGCAGTTCTTC
cdr3_aa: CASSDLGGSNEQFF

d_call: -
j_call: TRBJ1-4
clone_size: -
v_call: TRBV18
cdr3_nt: TGTGCCAGCTCACCGTCCGGGACATATTATGAAAAACTGTTTTTT
cdr3_aa: CASSPSGTYYEKLFF

d_call: -
j_call: TRBJ2-3
clone_size: -
v_call: TRBV29-1
cdr3_nt: TGCAGTGGGTCTGGAGGGTCAACAGATACGCAGTATTTT
cdr3_aa: CSGSGGSTDTQYF

d_call: -
j_call: TRBJ2-7
clone_size: -
v_call: TRBV10-2
cdr3_nt: TGCGCCAGCAGTGAGGCCTACGAGCAGTACTTC
cdr3_aa: CASSEAYEQYF

d_call: TRBD2
j_call: TRBJ2-7
clone_size: -
v_call: TRBV5-1
cdr3_nt: TGCGCCAGCAGCTCAAAAGGACTAGCGGACTCCTACGAGCAGTACTTC
cdr3_aa: CASSSKGLADSYEQYF

d_call: -
j_call: TRBJ1-2
clone_size: -
v_call: TRBV19
cdr3_nt: TGTGCCAGTAGGTCGGGGTTAAGCTATGGCTACACCTTC
cdr3_aa: CASRSGLSYGYTF

d_call: -
j_call: TRBJ1-1
clone_size: -
v_call: TRBV4-1
cdr3_nt: TGCGCCAGCAGCCAAGGTTTTGGAGGGGAAGCTTTCTTT
cdr3_aa: CASSQGFGGEAFF

d_call: -
j_call: TRBJ2-1
clone_size: -
v_call: TRBV12-5
cdr3_nt: TGTGCTAGTGGTCCCGCCTCTGGGCTAGACCCCGATGAGCAGTTCTTC
cdr3_aa: CASGPASGLDPDEQFF

d_call: -
j_call: TRBJ2-2
clone_size: -
v_call: TRBV30
cdr3_nt: TGTGCCTGGGGCCGGAAGACCGGGGAGCTGTTTTTT
cdr3_aa: CAWGRKTGELFF

d_call: -
j_call: TRBJ1-1
clone_size: -
v_call: TRBV10-2
cdr3_nt: TGCGCCAGCGGTGAGGCAGGGATGAACACTGAAGCTTTCTTT
cdr3_aa: CASGEAGMNTEAFF

d_call: -
j_call: TRBJ2-2
clone_size: -
v_call: TRBV7-6
cdr3_nt: TGTGCCAGCAGCACCCGGGTGAACACCGGGGAGCTGTTTTTT
cdr3_aa: CASSTRVNTGELFF

d_call: -
j_call: TRBJ1-2
clone_size: -
v_call: TRBV9
cdr3_nt: TGTGCCAGCAGCGTGGGAGGGGACAACGTCCATGGCTACACCTTC
cdr3_aa: CASSVGGDNVHGYTF

d_call: TRBD1
j_call: TRBJ2-5
clone_size: -
v_call: TRBV30
cdr3_nt: TGTGCCTGGGGACAGGGGGCAAAGACCCAGTACTTC
cdr3_aa: CAWGQGAKTQYF

d_call: -
j_call: TRBJ1-3
clone_size: -
v_call: TRBV28
cdr3_nt: TGTGCCAGCACTCCAGCTCTGCCCTCTGGAAACACCATATATTTT
cdr3_aa: CASTPALPSGNTIYF